This T cell receptor (beta chain) was sequenced for a study of blood T cell repertoires in COVID-19 (dated by TCRdb to about 2020). In the study overall: Collaborator samples came from the United States, Italy and Spain and covered acute and convalescent phases of COVID-19. The dataset comprised deeply sampled blood TCRbeta repertoires from subjects exposed to, actively infected with, or recovered from COVID-19. The sample metadata nearly always contained a de-identified subject ID, COVID-19 status, age in years and sex. The prospective study material was composed of cDNA or gDNA derived from T cells, B-cell-depleted T cells, or PBMCs. The repertoires were made available in a free public database intended to serve as a resource for research on the immune response to SARS-CoV-2. The samples were drawn from two sources: the first 160 participants of the ongoing ImmuneRACE study, and approximately 1,300 subjects contributed by 6 global collaborators. Where HLA class I and class II types were available, the types were taken from metadata supplied by the sample provider, not from assay-based typing.

As regards this clone: The specificity of this receptor is unknown. Base qualities are not provided; no much larger clone lies one nucleotide away.

The paper's findings and limits, for the study overall: The quantity of clinical and demographic metadata differed by source and by participant and was supplied without curation.

Each collaborating institution followed its own protocols to collect whole blood in K2EDTA tubes. For TCRbeta analysis, collaborators shipped samples as frozen whole blood, isolated PBMCs, or DNA extracted from either of those sample types. TCRbeta CDR3 regions were amplified from genomic DNA using the immunoSEQ Assay, a bias-controlled multiplex PCR. The paper's processing steps were these. Nucleated cell counts per sample were estimated from amplification of reference gene primers within the assay. To quantify the absolute abundance of each unique TCRbeta CDR3 rearrangement, sequence reads were collapsed and filtered. For each sample, productive Simpson clonality was calculated as the square root of Simpson's diversity index over productive rearrangements. TCRdb took over this immuneACCESS table, retaining in-frame rearrangements with V and J assigned. Such tables are incomplete; in checked studies, under half of the missing clones stem from an unresolved V gene, and the remainder is unexplained. That table furnishes V, J and clone size, whereas the DNA furnished D and trimming. This sample holds 240,000 or so clones; roughly 86% were observed only once. 5.5% to 7.5% of the sample lies in the top ten.

The cysteine opens and the phenylalanine closes a CDR3 of 16 amino acids. Only CDR3 DNA is held: 48 bases, read in frame from base 1. V drops 0 bases and J drops 3 bases, leaving 15 bases in between. As encoded in the germline V gene, CDR1 is SGHRS while CDR2 is YFSETQ. The source material was peripheral blood. Rearrangement joined TRBV5-1 to TRBJ1-1, with TRBD1 tentatively as D gene (5 bases match). The clonotype was recovered from a woman aged 70-85 years with active or convalescent COVID-19. The DNA is as follows: TGCGCCAGCAGCTTGGATATGGGGCGCGGCTACACTGAAGCTTTCTTT. Its translation reads: CASSLDMGRGYTEAFF.